Below, 20 T cell receptor beta chains from the same sample are listed, as sequenced in a study of T cells in Graves' hyperthyroidism and ophthalmopathy. Template material for amplifying TCR beta CDR3 regions consisted of RNA transcripts. A first-round RT-PCR of the TCR CDR3 used the HTBI primer set. Via MiXCR, TCRdb re-called the multiplex PCR reads, giving one row per CDR3 protein. Of about 400,000 distinct CDR3 sequences listed, around a sixth are singletons. What was sequenced was blood. Receptor source: a woman between 18 and 29 years old with Graves' hyperthyroidism.

This chain connects TRBV10-3 to TRBJ2-3; TRBD2 might be the D (5 bases). This CDR3 contains 14 residues. V was trimmed by 5 bases and J by 1 base, leaving 10 bases between them. Germline loops: CDR1 ENHRY, CDR2 SYGVKD. The CDR3 nucleotides are TGTGCCATCAGTACCGTGGAGGGCACAGATACGCAGTATTTT. It specifies CAISTVEGTDTQYF.

V gene TRBV7-9 combines with J gene TRBJ2-7, with 10 bases matching TRBD2. This CDR3 has 15 residues. CDR1 is SEHNR and CDR2 is FQNEAQ in the germline V gene (reference sequence). Trimming took 2 bases from V and 6 from J; bases not matched to a gene: 7. The CDR3 sequence is CASSLSSSGSFEQYF. The DNA of the CDR3 is TGTGCCAGCAGCTTAAGTTCTAGCGGGAGCTTCGAGCAGTACTTC.

This clonotype has only a few counts. V and J are TRBV9 and TRBJ2-4, with 7 bases aligning to TRBD2. Germline CDR1 SGDLS, CDR2 YYNGEE. The CDR3 length is 14 residues. Trimming removed 3 bases from V and 5 bases from J; junction bases left unmatched: 5. In nucleotides, the CDR3 is TGTGCCAGCAGCGGGGCTGGGGGGGAAAACATTCAGTACTTC. Encoded protein: CASSGAGGENIQYF.

This clonotype occurred many times. The V call is TRBV20-1, the J call TRBJ1-2; D possibly corresponds to TRBD1 (5 bases). Between the trimmed V and J ends, which lost 1 base and 4 bases, there was a span of 13 bases. CDR3 size: 14 residues. Germline loops: CDR1 DFQATT, CDR2 SNEGSKA (reference sequence). CDR3 DNA sequence: TGCAGTGCTAGAGCGTCGGGGGATATCTATGGCTACACCTTC. Protein: CSARASGDIYGYTF.

The V call is TRBV11-2, the J call TRBJ2-6; TRBD1 agrees at 8 bases. CDR1 SGHAT and CDR2 FQNNGV come from the germline V gene. The CDR3 is 18 residues long. The V gene end was trimmed by 6 bases and the J gene end by 0 bases; junction bases not matched to a gene: 10. CDR3 sequence: CASSTSRGRFSGANVLTF. CDR3 bases: TGTGCCAGCAGTACCTCCAGGGGGCGCTTCTCTGGGGCCAACGTCCTGACTTTC.

The chain has TRBV27 and TRBJ2-1, with 10 nucleotides matching TRBD2. The CDR3 contains 15 residues. After removal of 5 bases from V and 2 bases from J, the junction contained 3 bases not matched to a gene. In germline, CDR1 is MNHEY, CDR2 SMNVEV (reference sequence). This chain's CDR3 is CASSAGLATYNEQFF. The CDR3 DNA reads TGTGCCAGCAGTGCGGGACTAGCGACCTACAATGAGCAGTTCTTC.

This clonotype turned up a few times. The chain couples TRBV20-1 to TRBJ1-1, with unresolved D. Looked up from germline, CDR1 is DFQATT and CDR2 is SNEGSKA (reference sequence). Between the trimmed V and J ends, which lost 1 base and 1 base, there was a span of 10 bases. The CDR3 is 14 residues long. DNA of the CDR3: TGCAGTGCTAGAGGGGTCCTGAGGAACACTGAAGCTTTCTTT. Translation gives CSARGVLRNTEAFF.

V gene TRBV6-1 combines with J gene TRBJ1-6, with 7 bases fitting TRBD1. The CDR3 is 21 residues long. CDR1 and CDR2 from the germline V gene are MNHNS and SASEGT. With V trimmed by 6 bases and J by 5 bases, 25 bases remained unmatched. The DNA for the CDR3 is TGTGCCAGCAGAGTGCCGGGACAGCGCTCGCAACAAACCTTGAATAATTCACCCCTCCACTTT. Translation: CASRVPGQRSQQTLNNSPLHF.

This sequence joins TRBV11-2 and TRBJ2-4, with D possibly matching TRBD1 (5 bases). The CDR3 spans 18 residues. CDR1 is SGHAT, CDR2 FQNNGV, per germline. The V end was cut by 2 bases, the J end by 0 bases, with 17 bases between. CDR3 protein: CASSLRRQSKLAKNIQYF. In DNA form, the CDR3 reads TGTGCCAGCAGCTTACGTAGACAGAGCAAGCTAGCCAAAAACATTCAGTACTTC.

This clonotype was counted many times. V and J are TRBV18 and TRBJ2-7; TRBD2 matches 8 bases. This CDR3 is 15 amino acids long. Germline-derived CDR1 and CDR2 are KGHSH and LQKENI. V was pared by 3 bases and J by 7 bases, with 11 bases of the junction left unmatched. CDR3 sequence (DNA): TGTGCCAGCTCACCTGGAGGAGCGGGGGTTGCTGAGCAGTACTTC. This gives the protein CASSPGGAGVAEQYF.

This clonotype occurred many times. This chain joins TRBV6-5 and TRBJ1-5; no firm D call. The germline gives CDR1 MNHEY, CDR2 SVGAGI. V shed 2 bases and J shed 4 bases, with 12 bases lying between them. The CDR3 extends over 15 amino acids. The DNA of the CDR3 is TGTGCCAGCAGTTACGGGCTACACCCTAATCAGCCCCAGCATTTT. Amino acids: CASSYGLHPNQPQHF.

The chain links TRBV4-1 to TRBJ1-4, with 8 bases fitting TRBD1. Trimming took 1 base from V and 8 from J; bases not matched to a gene: 12. Germline values: CDR1 MGHRA, CDR2 YSYEKL. The CDR3 extends over 17 amino acids. The CDR3 loop is CASSQGVQGAGYEKLFF. The CDR3 nucleotides are TGCGCCAGCAGCCAAGGAGTTCAGGGGGCCGGGTACGAAAAACTGTTTTTT.

This clonotype occurred many times. The chain is built from TRBV24-1 and TRBJ1-2; D is unclear. The CDR3 spans 14 residues. Germline V CDR1 and CDR2: KGHDR, SFDVKD. V lost 2 bases and J 6 bases, leaving 12 bases between the germline ends. CDR3 loop: CATSDSSRMHGYTF. The CDR3 DNA reads TGTGCCACCAGTGATTCGTCCCGGATGCATGGCTACACCTTC.

Only a few counts were recorded for this clonotype. This chain uses TRBV28 with TRBJ2-3; TRBD2 matches 8 bases. The V gene end was trimmed by 3 bases and the J gene end by 0 bases; junction bases not matched to a gene: 5. The CDR3 covers 16 residues. Germline values: CDR1 MDHEN, CDR2 SYDVKM. The CDR3 protein is CASSLWTSSSTDTQYF. Here the CDR3 DNA reads TGTGCCAGCAGTTTGTGGACTAGCAGTAGCACAGATACGCAGTATTTT.

Details on this clonotype: One base away lies a much larger clone, so this may be a sequencing read error. The CDR3 nucleotides are TGCGCCAGCAGCTTAGGGGGGGCGAGCGACGAGCAGTACTTC. The encoded protein is CASSLGGASDEQYF. This chain uses TRBV5-1 with TRBJ2-7; the D gene is possibly TRBD2 (7 bases). This CDR3 contains 14 residues. Trimming cost V 2 bases and J 5 bases, with 14 bases left between them. Germline CDR1 SGHRS, CDR2 YFSETQ.

Regarding this clonotype: A much larger clone lies one base from this, so it may be a read error. The rearrangement uses TRBV7-8 and TRBJ2-5; D might be TRBD1 (5 bases). This CDR3 contains 14 residues. The germline V gene encodes CDR1 SGHVS and CDR2 FQNEAQ. V was shortened by 4 bases and J by 2 bases, with 11 bases between the two germline ends. CDR3 nucleotides: TGTGCCAGCAGCTCTGGGTGGACACAAGAGACCCAGTACTTC. Residues: CASSSGWTQETQYF.

This clonotype was counted only a few times. This chain joins TRBV12-3 or TRBV12-4 and TRBJ2-7, with 10 bases aligning to TRBD1. The CDR3 sequence is 14 residues long. V lost 5 bases, J lost 3 bases, and 4 bases stayed unmatched. The DNA for the CDR3 is TGTGCCAGCAGTGGACAGGGGGGGTTCTACGAGCAGTACTTC. It yields the protein CASSGQGGFYEQYF.

This clonotype showed up many times. V is TRBV7-3 and J is TRBJ2-1, with D perhaps matching TRBD1 (5 bases). This CDR3 has 14 residues. V was cut by 3 bases and J by 6 bases, with 12 bases left in between. Looked up from germline, CDR1 is SGHTA and CDR2 is FQGTGA. The chain's CDR3 is CASSLVGAVNEQFF. In DNA form, the CDR3 reads TGTGCCAGCAGCTTGGTAGGGGCGGTCAATGAGCAGTTCTTC.

This clonotype was picked up a small number of times. The rearrangement joins TRBV28 to TRBJ1-6; D may be TRBD1 (6 bases). Trimming shortened V by 6 bases and J by 7 bases, and 13 bases separated the two germline ends. This CDR3 has 14 residues. CDR1 MDHEN and CDR2 SYDVKM come from the germline V gene. This CDR3 is CASRIQGRNSPLHF. In nucleotides, the CDR3 is TGTGCCAGCAGAATACAGGGAAGGAATTCACCCCTCCACTTT. Supplemented by reference TRBV28 and TRBJ1-6, the full variable domain reads DVKVTQSSRYLVKRTGEKVFLECVQDMDHENMFWYRQDPGLGLRLIYFSYDVKMKEKGDIPEGYSVSREKKERFSLILESASTNQTSMYLCASRIQGRNSPLHFGNGTRLTVT.

This clonotype was recorded a few times. The chain is built from TRBV6-1 and TRBJ1-3, with D possibly being TRBD1 (6 bases). CDR1 MNHNS and CDR2 SASEGT come from the germline V gene. V lost 2 bases and J lost 5, with 13 bases in between. The CDR3 sequence is 15 residues long. The CDR3 region is CASSELGGRRNTIYF. The CDR3 nucleotides read TGTGCCAGCAGTGAATTGGGGGGCCGAAGAAACACCATATATTTT.